Sequencing of this T cell receptor beta chain was carried out in a study of T-cell reconstitution after alpha-beta-depleted transplantation in children. Germline V lookup: CDR1 SGHVS, CDR2 FNYEAQ. V gave up 5 bases and J gave up 4 bases, with 6 bases separating them. This CDR3 contains 12 residues. Study-wide results and limits: Several hundred rapidly expanded clones from non-depleted graft cells reportedly supplied alpha-beta T cells about two months post-transplant.

Unique molecular identifiers featured in how the TCRbeta library was prepared. TCRdb re-called the PCR reads through MiXCR, storing one row per CDR3 protein. The sample has around 190,000 distinct CDR3 sequences; 6.6% are singletons. This clonotype was seen more than once but under ten times. Its antigen is still unknown. The input for sequencing was PBMCs, taken before TCRalphabeta/CD19-depleted stem cell transplant. The sequence was collected from a boy between 2 and 10 years old with acute lymphoblastic leukemia, due to receive a stem cell transplant. The V and J genes are TRBV7-6 and TRBJ2-1; unclear D gene. The CDR3: CASSERYNEQFF. DNA for the CDR3: TGTGCCAGCAGCGAAAGATACAATGAGCAGTTCTTC.